This is a list of T cell receptor beta chains from one sample in a study of blood T cell repertoires in COVID-19. Profiling relied on immunoSEQ multiplex PCR, and the TCRdb table lists in-frame clones only, not all of them. Among over 200,000 clones listed, under 85% were seen once. The specimen sequenced was peripheral blood. These receptors originate from a woman aged 30 to 39 with COVID-19, enrolled during active disease. The CDR3 runs from the conserved cysteine through the conserved F or W. The order of the fields is clone size, D gene, J gene, CDR3 length, V gene, CDR3 DNA, CDR3 protein. A D gene is named only where the DNA matches it firmly. Clone size appears in some rows only: once, few, many, or a class for an expanded clone.

clone_size: -
d_call: TRBD2
j_call: TRBJ2-7
cdr3_length: 17
v_call: TRBV11-2
cdr3_nt: TGTGCCAGCAGCTTAGGGCTAGCGGGCCAGGAGGAATACGAGCAGTACTTC
cdr3_aa: CASSLGLAGQEEYEQYF

clone_size: -
d_call: -
j_call: TRBJ2-3
cdr3_length: 11
v_call: TRBV12-3/TRBV12-4
cdr3_nt: TGTGCCAGCAGCTTCGCGGGTACGCAGTATTTT
cdr3_aa: CASSFAGTQYF

clone_size: -
d_call: TRBD2
j_call: TRBJ2-1
cdr3_length: 19
v_call: TRBV27
cdr3_nt: TGTGCCAGCAGTTTATATCCCGTGTTAGCGGGTGCCCGAGAGAATGAGCAGTTCTTC
cdr3_aa: CASSLYPVLAGARENEQFF

clone_size: few
d_call: TRBD2
j_call: TRBJ2-1
cdr3_length: 16
v_call: TRBV7-2
cdr3_nt: TGTGCCAGCAGCTTATCCTCCGGGGGGGTCGGGAATGAGCAGTTCTTC
cdr3_aa: CASSLSSGGVGNEQFF

clone_size: -
d_call: -
j_call: TRBJ2-2
cdr3_length: 14
v_call: TRBV27
cdr3_nt: TGTGCCAGCTCTAGCCAGGGGCGGACCGGGGAGCTGTTTTTT
cdr3_aa: CASSSQGRTGELFF

clone_size: few
d_call: -
j_call: TRBJ2-3
cdr3_length: 15
v_call: TRBV3-1/TRBV3-2
cdr3_nt: TGTGCCAGCAGCCAGGATCTAGCCACGACAAGTACGCAGTATTTT
cdr3_aa: CASSQDLATTSTQYF

clone_size: -
d_call: -
j_call: TRBJ1-1
cdr3_length: 12
v_call: TRBV30
cdr3_nt: TGTGCCTGGAGTTTCGAACAGGGTAAAGCTTTCTTT
cdr3_aa: CAWSFEQGKAFF

clone_size: few
d_call: -
j_call: TRBJ1-5
cdr3_length: 15
v_call: TRBV27
cdr3_nt: TGTGCCAGCAGTTTATCGGAGACCGACAATCAGCCCCAGCATTTT
cdr3_aa: CASSLSETDNQPQHF

clone_size: -
d_call: TRBD2
j_call: TRBJ2-1
cdr3_length: 15
v_call: TRBV2
cdr3_nt: TGTGCCAGCAGTTCTAGCGGGAGGAGCTACAATGAGCAGTTCTTC
cdr3_aa: CASSSSGRSYNEQFF

clone_size: -
d_call: TRBD2
j_call: TRBJ2-1
cdr3_length: 18
v_call: TRBV7-9
cdr3_nt: TGTGCCAGCAGCTTAGATTGGACTAGCGGGAGACGCTACAATGAGCAGTTCTTC
cdr3_aa: CASSLDWTSGRRYNEQFF

clone_size: -
d_call: TRBD2
j_call: TRBJ2-5
cdr3_length: 14
v_call: TRBV9
cdr3_nt: TGTGCCAGCAGCGCTAGCGGGGGCCAAGAGACCCAGTACTTC
cdr3_aa: CASSASGGQETQYF

clone_size: -
d_call: TRBD1
j_call: TRBJ2-1
cdr3_length: 16
v_call: TRBV5-5
cdr3_nt: TGTGCCAGCAGCTTGGTTGGGACAGGGGGGCATCGGGAGCAGTTCTTC
cdr3_aa: CASSLVGTGGHREQFF

clone_size: -
d_call: TRBD1
j_call: TRBJ1-6
cdr3_length: 13
v_call: TRBV9
cdr3_nt: TGTGCCAGCAGCGGGACAGGGGGCTCACCCCTCCACTTT
cdr3_aa: CASSGTGGSPLHF

clone_size: -
d_call: -
j_call: TRBJ2-7
cdr3_length: 13
v_call: TRBV6-5
cdr3_nt: TGTGCCAGCATCAGCTCTAGCTCCTACGAGCAGTACTTC
cdr3_aa: CASISSSSYEQYF

clone_size: -
d_call: TRBD1
j_call: TRBJ1-1
cdr3_length: 11
v_call: TRBV25-1
cdr3_nt: TGTGCCGCAGGGGGGTACACTGAAGCTTTCTTT
cdr3_aa: CAAGGYTEAFF

clone_size: -
d_call: -
j_call: TRBJ1-2
cdr3_length: 17
v_call: TRBV5-1
cdr3_nt: TGCGCCAGCAGATTGGATACCTATGAGTTAGCTAACTATGGCTACACCTTC
cdr3_aa: CASRLDTYELANYGYTF

clone_size: -
d_call: TRBD1
j_call: TRBJ2-7
cdr3_length: 13
v_call: TRBV10-3
cdr3_nt: TGTGCCAACGCCCGGGACAGGGACTACGAGCAGTACTTC
cdr3_aa: CANARDRDYEQYF

clone_size: -
d_call: TRBD1
j_call: TRBJ2-7
cdr3_length: 18
v_call: TRBV18
cdr3_nt: TGTGCCAGCTCACCGCGCCTGACCGACCGGGACAGTAGGGACGAGCAGTACTTC
cdr3_aa: CASSPRLTDRDSRDEQYF

clone_size: -
d_call: -
j_call: TRBJ1-1
cdr3_length: 14
v_call: TRBV27
cdr3_nt: TGTGCCAGCAGTTTAGCCGGGGGGAACACTGAAGCTTTCTTT
cdr3_aa: CASSLAGGNTEAFF

clone_size: -
d_call: -
j_call: TRBJ2-3
cdr3_length: 14
v_call: TRBV29-1
cdr3_nt: TGCAGCGCCGTACAGGGTTGGAGACCAGATACGCAGTATTTT
cdr3_aa: CSAVQGWRPDTQYF

clone_size: -
d_call: -
j_call: TRBJ1-5
cdr3_length: 15
v_call: TRBV6-5
cdr3_nt: TGTGCCAGCAGCCCGCAGGGAAGGGAAAATCAGCCCCAGCATTTT
cdr3_aa: CASSPQGRENQPQHF

clone_size: -
d_call: -
j_call: TRBJ2-3
cdr3_length: 12
v_call: TRBV4-2
cdr3_nt: TGTGCCAGCAGCCTGGGCCCAGATACGCAGTATTTT
cdr3_aa: CASSLGPDTQYF

clone_size: few
d_call: TRBD1
j_call: TRBJ2-5
cdr3_length: 17
v_call: TRBV15
cdr3_nt: TGTGCCACCAGCAGACAATCGACAGGGCAGGGACAAGAGACCCAGTACTTC
cdr3_aa: CATSRQSTGQGQETQYF

clone_size: few
d_call: -
j_call: TRBJ1-6
cdr3_length: 16
v_call: TRBV12-2
cdr3_nt: TGTGCAAGTCGCACAATAGTAGCCTCCTATAATTCACCCCTCCACTTT
cdr3_aa: CASRTIVASYNSPLHF

clone_size: -
d_call: -
j_call: TRBJ2-3
cdr3_length: 15
v_call: TRBV7-3
cdr3_nt: TGTGCCAGCAGCCCCCGGTCTAGCGACACAGATACGCAGTATTTT
cdr3_aa: CASSPRSSDTDTQYF

clone_size: -
d_call: -
j_call: TRBJ1-4
cdr3_length: 17
v_call: TRBV7-3
cdr3_nt: TGTGCCAGCAGCTTAACTGGACTTACTGCAACTAATGAAAAACTGTTTTTT
cdr3_aa: CASSLTGLTATNEKLFF

clone_size: -
d_call: -
j_call: TRBJ2-1
cdr3_length: 14
v_call: TRBV5-1
cdr3_nt: TGCGCCAGTTCTACGGGGACAACCTACAATGAGCAGTTCTTC
cdr3_aa: CASSTGTTYNEQFF

clone_size: -
d_call: TRBD1
j_call: TRBJ1-2
cdr3_length: 15
v_call: TRBV6-5
cdr3_nt: TGTGCCAGCAGGGGCGGGACAGGGGTTTTCTATGGCTACACCTTC
cdr3_aa: CASRGGTGVFYGYTF

clone_size: -
d_call: -
j_call: TRBJ2-6
cdr3_length: 14
v_call: TRBV9
cdr3_nt: TGTGCCAGCAGCGTAGGAGCCGGGGCCAACGTCCTGACTTTC
cdr3_aa: CASSVGAGANVLTF

clone_size: -
d_call: TRBD1
j_call: TRBJ1-2
cdr3_length: 13
v_call: TRBV19
cdr3_nt: TGTGCCAGTAGGGAGGGACAGAGTTATGGCTACACCTTC
cdr3_aa: CASREGQSYGYTF

clone_size: -
d_call: TRBD2
j_call: TRBJ2-2
cdr3_length: 17
v_call: TRBV10-1
cdr3_nt: TGCGCCAGCAGCGGGACTAGCGCTGGGGTTTTCACCGGGGAGCTGTTTTTT
cdr3_aa: CASSGTSAGVFTGELFF

clone_size: -
d_call: -
j_call: TRBJ2-7
cdr3_length: 13
v_call: TRBV12-3/TRBV12-4
cdr3_nt: TGTGCCAGCAGCCCCCTGGGCCGCTACGAGCAGTACTTC
cdr3_aa: CASSPLGRYEQYF

clone_size: -
d_call: -
j_call: TRBJ1-1
cdr3_length: 14
v_call: TRBV5-4
cdr3_nt: TGTGCCAGCACCCCAGGGGAGTTTGGCACTGAAGCTTTCTTT
cdr3_aa: CASTPGEFGTEAFF

clone_size: -
d_call: TRBD2
j_call: TRBJ2-1
cdr3_length: 14
v_call: TRBV11-2
cdr3_nt: TGTGCCAGCAGCTCAAGCGGGAGGCTTAATGAGCAGTTCTTC
cdr3_aa: CASSSSGRLNEQFF

clone_size: -
d_call: -
j_call: TRBJ1-2
cdr3_length: 13
v_call: TRBV11-2
cdr3_nt: TGTGCCAGCAGAACAGGGAAACACTATGGCTACACCTTC
cdr3_aa: CASRTGKHYGYTF

clone_size: -
d_call: TRBD1
j_call: TRBJ2-2
cdr3_length: 15
v_call: TRBV7-7
cdr3_nt: TGTGCCAGCAGCTTAGTGCCGGGACAGGTCGGGGAGCTGTTTTTT
cdr3_aa: CASSLVPGQVGELFF

clone_size: once
d_call: TRBD1
j_call: TRBJ2-1
cdr3_length: 17
v_call: TRBV2
cdr3_nt: TGTGCCAGCAGTGCGGACAGGGCCCTGGTGTCCTACAATGAGCAGTTCTTC
cdr3_aa: CASSADRALVSYNEQFF

clone_size: -
d_call: -
j_call: TRBJ1-4
cdr3_length: 15
v_call: TRBV9
cdr3_nt: TGTGCCAGCAGCCCCCTCGGTGGGGAGCGGGAAAAACTGTTTTTT
cdr3_aa: CASSPLGGEREKLFF

clone_size: -
d_call: TRBD2
j_call: TRBJ2-1
cdr3_length: 17
v_call: TRBV7-7
cdr3_nt: TGTGCCAGCAGCTTACTGGCTAGCGGGAAAGGGGTTGGTGAGCAGTTCTTC
cdr3_aa: CASSLLASGKGVGEQFF

clone_size: -
d_call: -
j_call: TRBJ2-1
cdr3_length: 15
v_call: TRBV7-6
cdr3_nt: TGTGCCAGCAGCCCCGGGACTGACTCCTACAATGAGCAGTTCTTC
cdr3_aa: CASSPGTDSYNEQFF

clone_size: -
d_call: -
j_call: TRBJ1-1
cdr3_length: 16
v_call: TRBV9
cdr3_nt: TGTGCCAGCAGCGTAGATTCGGGAGGGTCGGGACTTCAAGCTTTCTTT
cdr3_aa: CASSVDSGGSGLQAFF

clone_size: many
d_call: TRBD1
j_call: TRBJ1-1
cdr3_length: 17
v_call: TRBV3-1/TRBV3-2
cdr3_nt: TGTGCCAGCAGCCTACGCCCGAAGGACAGGGGATATACTGAAGCTTTCTTT
cdr3_aa: CASSLRPKDRGYTEAFF

clone_size: -
d_call: -
j_call: TRBJ2-7
cdr3_length: 13
v_call: TRBV6-5
cdr3_nt: TGTGCCAGTGTCCGGGACACATCCTACGAGCAGTACTTC
cdr3_aa: CASVRDTSYEQYF

clone_size: -
d_call: TRBD2
j_call: TRBJ2-5
cdr3_length: 16
v_call: TRBV7-2
cdr3_nt: TGTGCCAGCAGCCCGACTAGCGGGGGGCCGTGGGAGACCCAGTACTTC
cdr3_aa: CASSPTSGGPWETQYF

clone_size: -
d_call: -
j_call: TRBJ1-2
cdr3_length: 18
v_call: TRBV21-1
cdr3_nt: TGTGCCAGCAGCAATGGAGAAGGGAGAAGACTTCAGGACTATGGCTACACCTTC
cdr3_aa: CASSNGEGRRLQDYGYTF

clone_size: -
d_call: TRBD1
j_call: TRBJ1-3
cdr3_length: 15
v_call: TRBV5-4
cdr3_nt: TGTGCCAGCAGCTACCCCTCAGGGGGCGAAAACACCATATATTTT
cdr3_aa: CASSYPSGGENTIYF

clone_size: -
d_call: -
j_call: TRBJ2-7
cdr3_length: 16
v_call: TRBV2
cdr3_nt: TGTGCCAGCAGTGAAGACGGCTTCTTAGACATGGACGAGCAGTACTTC
cdr3_aa: CASSEDGFLDMDEQYF

clone_size: few
d_call: -
j_call: TRBJ2-1
cdr3_length: 16
v_call: TRBV2
cdr3_nt: TGTGCCAGCAGTGAGTATACGGGGAGCTCCTACAATGAGCAGTTCTTC
cdr3_aa: CASSEYTGSSYNEQFF

clone_size: -
d_call: TRBD2
j_call: TRBJ2-1
cdr3_length: 15
v_call: TRBV5-6
cdr3_nt: TGTGCCAGCAGCTTGGCAGCGGGAGCCTACAATGAGCAGTTCTTC
cdr3_aa: CASSLAAGAYNEQFF

clone_size: -
d_call: TRBD2
j_call: TRBJ2-6
cdr3_length: 22
v_call: TRBV9
cdr3_nt: TGTGCCAGCAGCGTAGTCGCTAGCGGGACTACCGACAGAGACTCTGGGGCCAACGTCCTGACTTTC
cdr3_aa: CASSVVASGTTDRDSGANVLTF